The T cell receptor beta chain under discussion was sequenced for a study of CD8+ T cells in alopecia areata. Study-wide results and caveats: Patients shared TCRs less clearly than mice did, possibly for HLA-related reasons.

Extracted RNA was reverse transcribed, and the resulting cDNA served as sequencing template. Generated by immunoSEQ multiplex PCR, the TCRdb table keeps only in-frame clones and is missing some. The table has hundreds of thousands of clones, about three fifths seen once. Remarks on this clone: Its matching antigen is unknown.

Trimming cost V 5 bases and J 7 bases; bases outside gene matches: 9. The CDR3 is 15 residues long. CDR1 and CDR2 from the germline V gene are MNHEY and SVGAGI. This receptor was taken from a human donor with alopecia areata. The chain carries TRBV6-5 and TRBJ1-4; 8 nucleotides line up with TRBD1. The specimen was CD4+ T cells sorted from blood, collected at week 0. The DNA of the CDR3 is TGTGCCAGCAGTCCCGGACAGGGTTTAGGTGAAAAACTGTTTTTT. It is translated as CASSPGQGLGEKLFF.